One and the same sample provided the 16 T cell receptor beta chains below, sequenced in a study of identical twins. TCRdb analysed the 5' RACE reads with MiXCR anew, one entry per CDR3 protein. The data hold about 1.7 million distinct CDR3 sequences, with less than 35% observed a single time. Sequenced material: cord blood. The source of these receptors is a newborn girl in good health.

This clonotype was seen more than once but under ten times. The chain employs TRBV29-1 and TRBJ2-2, with no clear D. The CDR3 is made up of 15 amino acids. Looked up from germline, CDR1 is SQVTM and CDR2 is ANQGSEA. V gave up 5 bases and J gave up 2 bases, with 15 bases separating them. CDR3 loop: CSVPADQPNTGELFF. The CDR3 region has the DNA TGCAGCGTTCCGGCGGATCAACCAAACACCGGGGAGCTGTTTTTT.

The chain links TRBV29-1 to TRBJ1-5; TRBD1 aligns across 8 bases. In germline, CDR1 is SQVTM, CDR2 ANQGSEA. CDR3 length: 14 residues. V trimming: 6 bases; J trimming: 0 bases; junction bases outside the gene matches: 4. DNA of the CDR3: TGCAGCGTCGCGACAGGGGCTAGCAATCAGCCCCAGCATTTT. This codes for CSVATGASNQPQHF.

For this clonotype: A read error may be the cause here, since a much bigger clone is one base away. The J gene is TRBJ2-1, the V gene TRBV6-5; TRBD1 agrees at 7 bases. The CDR3 consists of 13 residues. The germline CDR1 and CDR2 sequences are MNHEY and SVGAGI. CDR3 protein: CASTRQGYNGQFF. The DNA for the CDR3 is TGTGCCAGCACTCGACAGGGATACAATGGGCAGTTCTTC.

This chain joins TRBV20-1 and TRBJ2-1, with a tentative D call TRBD1 (5 bases). The V end lost 6 bases, the J end lost 12 bases, and 15 bases lay between the germline ends. The CDR3 has 11 residues. Per the germline V gene, CDR1 is DFQATT and CDR2 is SNEGSKA (reference sequence). Here the CDR3 reads CSAYQGQRQFF. The DNA of the CDR3 is TGCAGTGCGTATCAGGGTCAGCGGCAGTTCTTC.

This clonotype was seen just once. The CDR3 reads CSVVSGEKLFF. CDR3 in DNA: TGCAGCGTTGTTTCGGGTGAAAAACTGTTTTTT. The chain has TRBV29-1 and TRBJ1-4; D unclear. The length of the CDR3 is 11 residues. The germline V and J ends were trimmed by 4 bases and 7 bases, with 7 bases remaining between them. Germline V gene lookup returns CDR1 SQVTM and CDR2 ANQGSEA.

As regards this clonotype: A read error may explain this, as a much larger clone is one base away. The chain links TRBV12-3 or TRBV12-4 to TRBJ2-7; maybe TRBD1 (5 bases). This CDR3 has 15 residues. Trimming left V 6 bases short and J 1 base short, with 16 bases between. The CDR3 protein is CASRIRGSSSYEQYF. As DNA, the CDR3 is TGTGCCAGCAGGATTAGGGGATCCTCTTCCTACGAGCAGTACTTC.

This clonotype was seen many times. This chain uses TRBV6-6 with TRBJ1-2, with D hard to call. Trimming took off 5 bases at V and 2 bases at J, with 15 bases between the two ends. The CDR3 is 15 residues long. Germline values: CDR1 MNHNY, CDR2 SVGAGI (reference sequence). The CDR3 nucleotides read TGTGCCAGCAGTGAGGACGGCCACCTAAACTATGGCTACACCTTC. This gives the protein CASSEDGHLNYGYTF.

J is TRBJ2-7 and V is TRBV20-1; 8 nucleotides match TRBD2. CDR3 length: 15 amino acids. CDR1 is DFQATT, CDR2 SNEGSKA, per germline (reference sequence). The V and J ends lost 1 base and 7 bases, in that order; junction bases with no gene match: 12. This chain's CDR3 is CSARAPLAVYNEQYF. Written as DNA, the CDR3 is TGCAGTGCTAGAGCCCCACTAGCGGTCTACAATGAGCAGTACTTC.

This clonotype has more than one count but fewer than ten. The chain joins TRBV4-1 to TRBJ2-5; the D gene is possibly TRBD2 (6 bases). Per germline, CDR1 MGHRA and CDR2 YSYEKL. V lost 2 bases, J lost 4 bases, and 11 bases lay in between. The CDR3 loop spans 14 amino acids. The CDR3 DNA reads TGCGCCAGCAGCCAATCCCTGGGGGGAGAGACCCAGTACTTC. Its protein is CASSQSLGGETQYF.

As DNA, the CDR3 is TGTGCCAGCAGTTACCCCCCGGGGATCCGAACTAGCGGGAGTAACACCGGGGAGCTGTTTTTT. Its protein is CASSYPPGIRTSGSNTGELFF. The rearrangement links TRBV28 to TRBJ2-2; 11 bases line up with TRBD2. Germline CDR1 reads MDHEN; CDR2 reads SYDVKM. The CDR3 consists of 21 residues. V shed 4 bases and J 2 bases; nucleotides not matched to a gene: 18.

The sample holds many counts of this clonotype. This sequence joins TRBV5-1 and TRBJ2-3, with 11 positions matching TRBD2. The J segment lost 2 bases and the V segment lost 8 bases, leaving 10 bases of the junction unmatched. The germline CDR1 and CDR2 sequences are SGHRS and YFSETQ. CDR3 length equals 16 residues. The chain's CDR3 is CASKALAGGPTDTQYF. The CDR3 DNA reads as TGCGCCAGTAAAGCCCTAGCGGGAGGACCCACAGATACGCAGTATTTT.

This sequence joins TRBV4-2 and TRBJ2-1; maybe TRBD2 (7 bases). CDR1 is LGHNA, CDR2 YNFKEQ, per germline. Trimming stripped 0 bases from V and 15 bases from J, with 12 bases between. The CDR3 has 12 residues. The CDR3 region has the DNA TGTGCCAGCAGCCAAGAACGGGGGGCTGTGTTCTTC. It is translated as CASSQERGAVFF.

The chain links TRBV2 to TRBJ1-3; D is ambiguous. The CDR3 spans 13 residues. Germline loops: CDR1 SNHLY, CDR2 FYNNEI. V was shortened by 1 base and J by 8 bases, with 9 bases between the two germline ends. CDR3 DNA sequence: TGTGCCAGCAGTGAAGGGCCGGGAGACACCATATATTTT. It translates to CASSEGPGDTIYF.

The J gene is TRBJ2-5, the V gene TRBV20-1; tentatively, D is TRBD2 (5 bases). V lost 0 bases and J 11 bases, leaving 22 bases between the germline ends. The germline V gene encodes CDR1 DFQATT and CDR2 SNEGSKA (reference sequence). The length of the CDR3 is 15 residues. The CDR3, as DNA: TGCAGTGCTAGAGAAACCCTTCGGGGTGGGGATGAGCAGTACTTC. Translation gives CSARETLRGGDEQYF.

V and J are TRBV20-1 and TRBJ1-4; 7 bases map to TRBD1. Germline V gene sequence: CDR1 DFQATT, CDR2 SNEGSKA (reference sequence). After removal of 0 bases from V and 8 bases from J, the junction contained 12 bases not matched to a gene. This CDR3 is built from 16 residues. The CDR3 sequence: CSARDYRGLLAEKLFF. DNA of the CDR3: TGCAGTGCTAGAGACTACAGGGGACTTCTTGCCGAAAAACTGTTTTTT.

Only a few counts were recorded for this clonotype. This sequence joins TRBV7-9 and TRBJ1-2, with a tentative D call TRBD1 (6 bases). Trimming pared 5 bases from V and 3 bases from J, leaving 16 bases between. Germline V gives CDR1 SEHNR, CDR2 FQNEAQ (reference sequence). The CDR3 runs to 15 residues. CDR3 in amino acids: CASSPTDRYYYGYTF. CDR3 sequence (DNA): TGTGCCAGCAGCCCTACGGACAGATATTACTATGGCTACACCTTC.